Listed below are T cell receptor beta chains from one sample, sequenced in a study of monozygotic twins with cystic fibrosis. Clones were sequenced by immunoSEQ multiplex PCR, and TCRdb holds only the in-frame ones, with some missing. Counted here are about 9,500 clones, 98% to 99% occurring once; the ten biggest clones make up 0.24%. Material for sequencing was blood. Receptor source: a girl aged 2-10 years with cystic fibrosis. The CDR3 runs from the conserved cysteine through the conserved F or W. A D gene is named only where the DNA matches it firmly.

D	length	V	J	DNA	CDR3
TRBD2	15	TRBV27	TRBJ2-7	TGTGCCAGTGGTCCGGGACTAGGGATTTCCTACGAGCAGTACTTC	CASGPGLGISYEQYF
TRBD2	15	TRBV27	TRBJ2-1	TGTGCCAGCACCGCGAGCGGGAGGGCTTCCAATGAGCAGTTCTTC	CASTASGRASNEQFF
TRBD1	15	TRBV6-6	TRBJ2-4	TGTGCCAGCAAGGGACAGGGGGAAGCCAAAAACATTCAGTACTTC	CASKGQGEAKNIQYF
TRBD2	13	TRBV28	TRBJ2-1	TGTGCCAGTCGACTAGCGGCCTACAATGAGCAGTTCTTC	CASRLAAYNEQFF
.	11	TRBV10-3	TRBJ1-1	TGTGCCATCAGTGAGGGTGGGGGAGCTTTCTTT	CAISEGGGAFF
.	16	TRBV18	TRBJ2-5	TGTGCCAGCTCACCACCAATGTCACGAGGGCAAGAGACCCAGTACTTC	CASSPPMSRGQETQYF
.	14	TRBV5-1	TRBJ2-5	TGCGCCAGCAGCTTTCGACAGAACCAAGAGACCCAGTACTTC	CASSFRQNQETQYF
TRBD2	16	TRBV5-1	TRBJ2-1	TGCGCCAGCAGCTTGGCCGTGACTAGCGGGAGCAATGAGCAGTTCTTC	CASSLAVTSGSNEQFF
.	14	TRBV11-2	TRBJ2-7	TGTGCCAGCAGCTTAGTCGGGGGAGTGGGAGAGCAGTACTTC	CASSLVGGVGEQYF
TRBD1	13	TRBV7-2	TRBJ2-2	TGTGCCAGCAGCTCCAACAGGGGCGGGGAGCTGTTTTTT	CASSSNRGGELFF
.	14	TRBV10-3	TRBJ2-7	TGTGCCATCAGTGAGTCCGTCCCAACCTACGAGCAGTACTTC	CAISESVPTYEQYF